A single sample gave rise to the 32 T cell receptor beta chains below, sequenced in a study of T cell changes during pregnancy in multiple sclerosis (dated by TCRdb to the late 2010s). Library construction relied on the immunoSEQ multiplex PCR assay. Here the immuneACCESS table is served through TCRdb, limited to in-frame sequences with V and J called. Missing clones are a known gap in these copies; in checked studies unresolved V genes cover under half, and the rest lacks a known reason. This sample gives 40,000 to 55,000 clones in total; around 90% of them show up just once. The top ten clonotypes cover around 0.6% of the sample. Here the sequenced sample was CD4+ T cells from peripheral blood mononuclear cells, taken after pregnancy. The receptor source for this set is a female donor in good health, enrolled as a control in a pregnancy study.

The chain has TRBV7-2 and TRBJ2-7, with 7 bases lining up with TRBD2. Per the germline V gene, CDR1 is SGHTA and CDR2 is FQGNSA. The CDR3 covers 14 residues. The ends lost 1 base at V and 4 bases at J; junction bases unmatched: 4. CDR3 in amino acids: CASSLEASGYEQYF. The CDR3 DNA follows: TGTGCCAGCAGCTTAGAAGCTAGCGGATACGAGCAGTACTTC.

The gene calls are TRBV7-8 and TRBJ1-2; the match to TRBD1 covers 10 bases. V was pared by 5 bases and J by 2 bases, with 5 bases of the junction left unmatched. This CDR3 contains 15 residues. The germline V gene has CDR1 SGHVS and CDR2 FQNEAQ. CDR3 in amino acids: CASSPVDRGNYGYTF. The CDR3 region has the DNA TGTGCCAGCAGCCCGGTGGACAGGGGGAACTATGGCTACACCTTC.

This clone showed up just a few times. The chain couples TRBV6-5 to TRBJ1-6; 8 bases agree with TRBD1. V trimming: 5 bases; J trimming: 7 bases; junction bases outside the gene matches: 7. Germline V gives CDR1 MNHEY, CDR2 SVGAGI. The CDR3 runs 15 residues. The CDR3 spells CASSARTGINSPLHF. The CDR3 DNA reads as TGTGCCAGCAGTGCCCGGACAGGGATCAATTCACCCCTCCACTTT.

The chain combines TRBV7-2 with TRBJ1-2; 7 bases fit TRBD1. J gave up 3 bases and V 3 bases, and 4 bases lay outside the gene matches. There are 14 residues in the CDR3. From germline, CDR1 is SGHTA and CDR2 FQGNSA. CDR3 in amino acids: CASSLGGQHYGYTF. CDR3 in DNA: TGTGCCAGCAGCTTGGGGGGACAGCACTATGGCTACACCTTC.

The chain joins TRBV9 to TRBJ2-2; maybe TRBD1 (6 bases). The CDR3 has 15 residues. Trimming took 0 bases from V and 2 from J, leaving 8 bases between them. CDR1 and CDR2 (germline): SGDLS, YYNGEE. The CDR3 protein is CASSVATGNTGELFF. CDR3 coding DNA: TGTGCCAGCAGCGTAGCGACAGGAAACACCGGGGAGCTGTTTTTT.

This rearrangement joins TRBV6-5 to TRBJ1-1; perhaps TRBD1 as D (6 bases). The CDR3 consists of 14 residues. Trimming removed 5 bases at V and 5 bases at J, with 15 bases between. Germline CDR1 is MNHEY and CDR2 is SVGAGI. This CDR3 reads CASSTRGLETEAFF. The DNA for the CDR3 is TGTGCCAGCAGTACCAGGGGTCTAGAAACTGAAGCTTTCTTT.

The chain has TRBV6-6 and TRBJ1-1; 9 bases are shared with TRBD1. With V trimmed by 4 bases and J by 6 bases, 9 bases remained unmatched. The germline V gene has CDR1 MNHNY and CDR2 SVGAGI (reference sequence). The CDR3 consists of 15 residues. The CDR3 DNA reads TGTGCCAGCAGTTTAACGCCGGGACAGGGAGCTGAAGCTTTCTTT. It encodes CASSLTPGQGAEAFF.

V is TRBV28 and J is TRBJ1-4; tentatively, D is TRBD1 (5 bases). Germline lookup yields CDR1 MDHEN and CDR2 SYDVKM. The CDR3 has 14 amino acids. V shed 10 bases and J shed 5 bases, with 17 bases lying between them. The CDR3 is CATTGGGLNEKLFF. In DNA, the CDR3 is TGTGCCACCACTGGCGGGGGGTTGAATGAAAAACTGTTTTTT. Together with reference TRBV28 and TRBJ1-4, the CDR3 gives the full variable domain: DVKVTQSSRYLVKRTGEKVFLECVQDMDHENMFWYRQDPGLGLRLIYFSYDVKMKEKGDIPEGYSVSREKKERFSLILESASTNQTSMYLCATTGGGLNEKLFFGSGTQLSVL.

The CDR3 sequence: CASGMRGSGNQPQHF. CDR3 sequence (DNA): TGTGCCAGCGGGATGCGGGGATCGGGCAATCAGCCCCAGCATTTT. This rearrangement joins TRBV28 to TRBJ1-5; D remains unclear. There are 15 residues in the CDR3. V lost 8 bases to trimming and J lost 2 bases, with 16 bases between them. Per germline, CDR1 MDHEN and CDR2 SYDVKM.

This clone was observed a few times. The chain uses TRBV29-1 and TRBJ2-2; the match to TRBD1 covers 7 bases. The germline gives CDR1 SQVTM, CDR2 ANQGSEA. J gave up 6 bases and V 7 bases, and 5 bases lay outside the gene matches. The CDR3 runs to 12 residues. CDR3 region: CSGAGGPGELFF. CDR3 coding DNA: TGCAGCGGCGCAGGGGGACCCGGGGAGCTGTTTTTT.

The chain links TRBV5-6 to TRBJ2-7, with TRBD1 as a possible D gene (5 bases). CDR3 length: 13 amino acids. CDR1 is SGHDT, CDR2 YYEEEE, per germline. V lost 4 bases and J 5 bases, leaving 13 bases between the germline ends. CDR3 DNA: TGTGCCAGCAGCGACGGTTTCAGGGACGAGCAGTACTTC. This translates into CASSDGFRDEQYF.

CDR3 coding DNA: TGTGCCAACCGGGACTCCTACACAGATACGCAGTATTTT. Its protein is CANRDSYTDTQYF. The V and J genes are TRBV28 and TRBJ2-3, with D perhaps TRBD2 (6 bases). Germline lookup yields CDR1 MDHEN and CDR2 SYDVKM. This CDR3 has 13 residues. Trimming shortened V by 10 bases and J by 2 bases, and 13 bases separated the two germline ends.

CDR3 in amino acids: CASMSQDSGNTIYF. CDR3 coding DNA: TGTGCCAGTATGTCTCAGGACTCTGGAAACACCATATATTTT. The J gene is TRBJ1-3, the V gene TRBV19, with D unresolved. V was clipped by 7 bases and J by 0 bases, with 10 bases between them. CDR1 and CDR2 from the germline V gene are LNHDA and SQIVND (reference sequence). The CDR3 loop spans 14 amino acids.

This clone was recorded only once. The chain recombines TRBV9 with TRBJ2-6, with D maybe TRBD1 (5 bases). V lost 3 bases and J 1 base, leaving 14 bases between the germline ends. Germline V gene sequence: CDR1 SGDLS, CDR2 YYNGEE. The CDR3 runs 17 residues. CDR3 amino acids: CASSGSAPGSGANVLTF. The DNA for the CDR3 is TGTGCCAGCAGCGGCAGTGCCCCAGGGTCTGGGGCCAACGTCCTGACTTTC.

A single count supports this clone. The chain uses TRBV19 and TRBJ2-5; 8 nucleotides line up with TRBD2. The CDR3 length is 14 residues. Germline CDR1 and CDR2: LNHDA and SQIVND (reference sequence). Trimming at V came to 7 bases and at J to 3 bases, leaving 7 bases not matched to a gene. The CDR3 here is CASTDSGTEETQYF. The CDR3 bases are TGTGCCAGTACCGATAGCGGGACCGAAGAGACCCAGTACTTC.

The chain links TRBV23-1 to TRBJ2-3, with 8 bases fitting TRBD2. TRBV23-1 is sorted into the ORF group, with uncertain function. J lost 1 base, V lost 1 base, and 4 bases had no gene match. This CDR3 is 16 amino acids long. CDR3 DNA sequence: TGCGCCAGCAGTCAATGCCCGACTAGCGGCACAGATACGCAGTATTTT. The encoded protein is CASSQCPTSGTDTQYF.

The chain combines TRBV6-1 with TRBJ2-1; 12 positions agree with TRBD2. Germline V gene sequence: CDR1 MNHNS, CDR2 SASEGT. This CDR3 has 15 residues. V gave up 5 bases and J gave up 5 bases; unmatched junction bases: 4. The DNA of the CDR3 is TGTGCCAGCAGTCTACTAGCGGGAGGAAACAATGAGCAGTTCTTC. This encodes CASSLLAGGNNEQFF.

The V call is TRBV19, the J call TRBJ2-1; 10 nucleotides match TRBD1. Unmatched junction bases numbered 10, after V lost 4 bases and J lost 4 bases. Germline loops: CDR1 LNHDA, CDR2 SQIVND (reference sequence). The CDR3 covers 17 residues. CDR3 in DNA: TGTGCCAGTAGTACGGAGGGTAGGGGACAGGGGTACAATGAGCAGTTCTTC. The encoded protein is CASSTEGRGQGYNEQFF.

This clone was detected once. J is TRBJ1-6 and V is TRBV27; TRBD1 matches 7 bases. The V and J ends lost 9 bases and 6 bases, in that order; junction bases with no gene match: 14. The CDR3 consists of 16 residues. The germline CDR1 and CDR2 sequences are MNHEY and SMNVEV (reference sequence). CDR3 amino acids: CASLSAGGIGNSPLHF. CDR3 in DNA: TGTGCCAGTCTCTCCGCAGGGGGGATAGGTAATTCACCCCTCCACTTT.

V and J are TRBV27 and TRBJ2-2; 8 nucleotides agree with TRBD2. The V and J ends lost 5 bases and 1 base, in that order; junction bases with no gene match: 6. The germline V gene has CDR1 MNHEY and CDR2 SMNVEV (reference sequence). The CDR3 is 16 residues long. This CDR3 is CASSHQTSENTGELFF. CDR3 sequence (DNA): TGTGCCAGCAGTCATCAGACTAGCGAGAACACCGGGGAGCTGTTTTTT.

The chain recombines TRBV10-3 with TRBJ2-7, with D possibly matching TRBD2 (5 bases). The V and J ends lost 6 bases and 3 bases respectively, with 9 bases between them. There are 12 residues in the CDR3. Germline V gene sequence: CDR1 ENHRY, CDR2 SYGVKD. CDR3 amino acids: CAIRGRGYEQYF. The CDR3 DNA reads TGTGCCATCAGAGGCCGGGGCTACGAGCAGTACTTC.

This clone was detected once. The chain is built from TRBV27 and TRBJ2-7, with 12 bases aligning to TRBD2. The CDR3 is made up of 15 amino acids. With 5 bases clipped from V and 6 bases from J, the junction kept 8 bases outside the gene matches. Germline lookup yields CDR1 MNHEY and CDR2 SMNVEV (reference sequence). In DNA form, the CDR3 reads TGTGCCAGCAGTGGCACGACTAGCGGGAGTGCCGAGCAGTACTTC. Residues: CASSGTTSGSAEQYF.

The chain joins TRBV11-3 to TRBJ2-1; 9 bases align to TRBD1. The length of the CDR3 is 17 residues. CDR1 is SGHNT, CDR2 YENEEA, per germline. V was pared by 1 base and J by 0 bases, with 4 bases of the junction left unmatched. The CDR3 is CASSLAGTGSSYNEQFF. CDR3 nucleotides: TGTGCCAGCAGCTTAGCCGGGACAGGGAGCTCCTACAATGAGCAGTTCTTC.

The CDR3 region has the DNA TGTGCCAGCAGTTACTCGCCGGAGGCGGGGCAGCCCCAGCATTTT. Protein product: CASSYSPEAGQPQHF. The J gene is TRBJ1-5, the V gene TRBV6-6; D not resolved. The CDR3 totals 15 residues. Trimming pared 0 bases from V and 7 bases from J, leaving 13 bases between. Germline V gene lookup returns CDR1 MNHNY and CDR2 SVGAGI (reference sequence).

The V and J genes are TRBV27 and TRBJ2-4; 8 bases fit TRBD2. Per the germline V gene, CDR1 is MNHEY and CDR2 is SMNVEV (reference sequence). The trim removed 3 bases at V and 6 bases at J, leaving 7 bases unmatched. This CDR3 contains 15 residues. This chain's CDR3 is CASSLGLEEVNIQYF. DNA of the CDR3: TGTGCCAGCAGTTTGGGACTAGAAGAGGTAAACATTCAGTACTTC.

The V gene is TRBV2, the J gene TRBJ2-3; TRBD2 is a possible D gene (6 bases). This CDR3 is built from 14 residues. V was clipped by 6 bases and J by 0 bases, with 10 bases between them. Per germline, CDR1 SNHLY and CDR2 FYNNEI. The CDR3 is CASRSGLSTDTQYF. The DNA for the CDR3 is TGTGCCAGCAGATCGGGACTGAGCACAGATACGCAGTATTTT. Using reference TRBV2 and TRBJ2-3 for the parts outside the CDR3, the full variable domain is EPEVTQTPSHQVTQMGQEVILRCVPISNHLYFYWYRQILGQKVEFLVSFYNNEISEKSEIFDDQFSVERPDGSNFTLKIRSTKLEDSAMYFCASRSGLSTDTQYFGPGTRLTVL.

This clone has just a few counts. The gene calls are TRBV7-6 and TRBJ1-1; D not resolved. CDR1 is SGHVS, CDR2 FNYEAQ, per germline. V was pared by 0 bases and J by 3 bases, with 11 bases between. The CDR3 covers 15 residues. CDR3: CASSLAGQWDTEAFF. CDR3 DNA: TGTGCCAGCAGCTTAGCTGGGCAATGGGACACTGAAGCTTTCTTT.

The gene calls are TRBV11-2 and TRBJ1-2, with D tentatively TRBD1 (5 bases). The length of the CDR3 is 15 residues. Germline CDR1 and CDR2: SGHAT and FQNNGV. V was clipped by 0 bases and J by 7 bases, with 15 bases between them. The CDR3 region has the DNA TGTGCCAGCAGCTTAGATCCGGGGGTGTCAGCTGGCTACACCTTC. This gives the protein CASSLDPGVSAGYTF.

J is TRBJ1-1 and V is TRBV7-8, with 8 bases fitting TRBD1. This CDR3 has 12 amino acids. The ends lost 5 bases at V and 9 bases at J; junction bases unmatched: 5. The germline V gene encodes CDR1 SGHVS and CDR2 FQNEAQ. CDR3 in amino acids: CASSTRQGKAFF. The CDR3 region has the DNA TGTGCCAGCAGCACGCGACAGGGGAAAGCTTTCTTT.

This chain connects TRBV11-2 to TRBJ2-7, with D perhaps TRBD2 (6 bases). Trimming took 5 bases from V and 0 from J, leaving 11 bases between them. Per germline, CDR1 SGHAT and CDR2 FQNNGV. This CDR3 has 14 amino acids. The CDR3 sequence: CASSPGTLSYEQYF. The CDR3, as DNA: TGTGCCAGCAGCCCGGGGACTCTCTCCTACGAGCAGTACTTC.

The chain joins TRBV6-1 to TRBJ1-3; D unclear. V shed 4 bases and J shed 4 bases, with 8 bases lying between them. CDR1 and CDR2 (germline): MNHNS, SASEGT. This CDR3 contains 13 residues. The CDR3 DNA sequence: TGTGCCAGCAGTGTTTCATCAGGAAACACCATATATTTT. It specifies CASSVSSGNTIYF.

The CDR3 DNA reads TGTGCCAGCAAGGGGCTAGCGGCCCGCGGGAATGAGCAGTTCTTC. Translated, it gives CASKGLAARGNEQFF. V gene TRBV2 combines with J gene TRBJ2-1; the match to TRBD2 covers 7 bases. CDR3 length equals 15 residues. CDR1 and CDR2 (germline): SNHLY, FYNNEI. Losses at the gene ends were 7 bases for V and 7 bases for J; bases not matched to a gene: 13.